This T cell receptor beta chain originates from a study of blood T cell repertoires in COVID-19. The wider study: From T cells, B-cell-depleted T cells, or PBMCs came the material, which was cDNA or gDNA.

The junction had 11 bases not matched to a gene; V was cut back by 10 bases and J by 6 bases. CDR1 and CDR2 (germline): SNHLY, FYNNEI. The CDR3 runs 14 residues. Among Cohort 3 donors, those recovered had two negative PCRs, clearance, or symptom resolution. The authors' processing: How many nucleated cells were present was estimated from reference gene primer amplification. TCRdb's table, derived via immunoSEQ multiplex PCR, lists solely in-frame clones and lacks some. The D gene and trimming were derived from the DNA, and the V and J assignments and clone size from that table. The table lists a few hundred thousand clones, approximately 90% of them singletons.

Sequencing was performed on PBMCs or T cells enriched from blood (not recorded which). This TCR derives from a man aged 40-55 years who had recovered from COVID-19. The chain joins TRBV2 to TRBJ2-3; 9 nucleotides agree with TRBD2. CDR3 nucleotides: TGTGCCACGACTCCGGGACTAGCTAGTGATACGCAGTATTTT. Its protein is CATTPGLASDTQYF. The entire variable domain, with the rest obtained from reference TRBV2 and TRBJ2-3, is as follows: EPEVTQTPSHQVTQMGQEVILRCVPISNHLYFYWYRQILGQKVEFLVSFYNNEISEKSEIFDDQFSVERPDGSNFTLKIRSTKLEDSAMYFCATTPGLASDTQYFGPGTRLTVL.